This entry lists 27 T cell receptor beta chains sequenced from one sample in a study of cytomegalovirus exposure and HLA in healthy donors. The PCR ran on 60 Vbeta and 13 Jbeta primers. This table comes from immunoSEQ multiplex PCR, and its TCRdb copy is limited to in-frame clones, with some not included. There are more than 95,000 clones in the sample; more than 9% occur only once, and approximately 4.5% lies in the top ten. The sequencing input was PBMCs. The receptor set was obtained from a young woman in good health and CMV-seropositive.

This clone was seen a few times. This chain links TRBV27 with TRBJ1-2; the match to TRBD1 covers 11 bases. Unmatched junction bases numbered 8, after V lost 6 bases and J lost 8 bases. The CDR3 spans 14 residues. Germline loops: CDR1 MNHEY, CDR2 SMNVEV (reference sequence). CDR3 residues: CASSEDRGRYGYTF. The CDR3 coding sequence is TGTGCCAGCAGCGAGGACAGGGGGCGTTACGGCTACACCTTC.

There are a few counts of this clone. The CDR3 protein is CASSFPDTSTGVGYGYTF. As DNA, the CDR3 is TGTGCCAGCAGCTTCCCAGATACCTCAACAGGGGTGGGATATGGCTACACCTTC. The J gene is TRBJ1-2, the V gene TRBV7-2; 7 bases map to TRBD1. CDR1 and CDR2 from the germline V gene are SGHTA and FQGNSA. With V trimmed by 3 bases and J by 5 bases, 18 bases remained unmatched. CDR3 length: 18 amino acids.

The rearrangement uses TRBV25-1 and TRBJ2-5; TRBD1 aligns across 10 bases. Trimming removed 4 bases from V and 6 bases from J; junction bases left unmatched: 5. Germline CDR1 reads MGHDK; CDR2 reads SYGVNS. The CDR3 extends over 14 amino acids. In nucleotides, the CDR3 is TGTGCCAGCAGTGCGACAGGGGGCTTCCAGACCCAGTACTTC. Translating it yields CASSATGGFQTQYF. The variable domain in full, completed from reference TRBV25-1 and TRBJ2-5, reads EADIYQTPRYLVIGTGKKITLECSQTMGHDKMYWYQQDPGMELHLIHYSYGVNSTEKGDLSSESTVSRIRTEHFPLTLESARPSHTSQYLCASSATGGFQTQYFGPGTRLLVL.

V gene TRBV2 combines with J gene TRBJ2-7, with 11 bases fitting TRBD2. The trim removed 6 bases at V and 1 base at J, leaving 2 bases unmatched. Looked up from germline, CDR1 is SNHLY and CDR2 is FYNNEI. The CDR3 has 14 residues. The CDR3 loop is CASRGLAESYEQYF. As DNA, the CDR3 is TGTGCCAGCAGGGGACTAGCGGAGTCCTACGAGCAGTACTTC.

A few counts support this clone. The genes are TRBV7-2 and TRBJ2-6; D is possibly TRBD1 (6 bases). Germline V gene lookup returns CDR1 SGHTA and CDR2 FQGNSA. CDR3 length equals 15 residues. Trimming stripped 5 bases from V and 2 bases from J, with 10 bases between. The CDR3 sequence: CASSQTGAGANVLTF. As DNA, the CDR3 is TGTGCCAGCAGCCAGACAGGAGCTGGGGCCAACGTCCTGACTTTC.

Only a few counts were recorded for this clone. The chain employs TRBV5-1 and TRBJ2-1; D possibly corresponds to TRBD2 (5 bases). V lost 3 bases to trimming and J lost 8 bases, with 18 bases between them. Looked up from germline, CDR1 is SGHRS and CDR2 is YFSETQ. The CDR3 contains 15 residues. CDR3 DNA sequence: TGCGCCAGCAGCTCAGACACTACCCAGAGGGATGAGCAGTTCTTC. It specifies CASSSDTTQRDEQFF.

The chain combines TRBV6-5 with TRBJ2-3; 7 bases match TRBD2. V trimming: 0 bases; J trimming: 6 bases; junction bases outside the gene matches: 6. This CDR3 is built from 15 residues. Germline V CDR1 and CDR2: MNHEY, SVGAGI. CDR3 bases: TGTGCCAGCAGTTACTCGAGGCTAGCGGTGGATACGCAGTATTTT. This translates into CASSYSRLAVDTQYF.

This clone showed up just a few times. The rearrangement links TRBV19 to TRBJ2-2; 7 bases line up with TRBD2. The CDR3 is 14 amino acids. The germline gives CDR1 LNHDA, CDR2 SQIVND (reference sequence). With V trimmed by 7 bases and J by 5 bases, 7 bases remained unmatched. CDR3 region: CASNSREGTGELFF. The CDR3 bases are TGTGCCAGTAATTCGAGGGAGGGAACCGGGGAGCTGTTTTTT.

In this sample, this clone turned up many times. This sequence joins TRBV10-3 and TRBJ1-2; D perhaps matches TRBD1 (6 bases). The V end lost 8 bases, the J end lost 4 bases, and 20 bases lay between the germline ends. The CDR3 is made up of 15 amino acids. Germline-derived CDR1 and CDR2 are ENHRY and SYGVKD. Here the CDR3 reads CAIRGLGQPTYGYTF. CDR3 DNA: TGTGCCATCCGAGGCCTAGGACAGCCGACCTATGGCTACACCTTC.

A note on this clone: A read error may produce the germline difference seen at one junction end. This chain connects TRBV7-9 to TRBJ2-1, with TRBD2 matching 11 bases. Germline CDR1 reads SEHNR; CDR2 reads FQNEAQ (reference sequence). The CDR3 is made up of 15 amino acids. This chain's CDR3 is CAGSLGLAEYNEQFF. The CDR3 coding sequence is TGTGCCGGCAGTTTGGGACTAGCGGAGTACAATGAGCAGTTCTTC.

This clone was seen a handful of times. The rearrangement joins TRBV18 to TRBJ2-3; 14 bases are a match to TRBD2. V lost 4 bases to trimming and J lost 6 bases; unmatched junction nucleotides: 3. The CDR3 loop spans 15 amino acids. CDR1 KGHSH and CDR2 LQKENI come from the germline V gene. The CDR3 sequence: CASSRGTSGGDTQYF. In DNA, the CDR3 is TGTGCCAGCTCACGAGGGACTAGCGGGGGTGATACGCAGTATTTT.

The chain has TRBV7-9 and TRBJ2-7, with a possible D match to TRBD2 (6 bases). Trimming took off 3 bases at V and 9 bases at J, with 12 bases between the two ends. The CDR3 totals 12 residues. Germline CDR1 and CDR2: SEHNR and FQNEAQ (reference sequence). Written as DNA, the CDR3 is TGTGCCAGCAGCTTCGGGACTCGAGGGCAGTACTTC. Its protein is CASSFGTRGQYF.

This clone was observed a handful of times. V usage is TRBV19 and J usage is TRBJ1-1; 7 nucleotides agree with TRBD1. The germline CDR1 and CDR2 sequences are LNHDA and SQIVND (reference sequence). The CDR3 totals 14 residues. V lost 7 bases to trimming and J lost 4 bases; unmatched junction nucleotides: 9. This CDR3 is CASIPQGLGTEAFF. CDR3 in DNA: TGTGCCAGTATTCCACAGGGGCTGGGCACTGAAGCTTTCTTT.

This clone turned up a few times. The chain is built from TRBV2 and TRBJ2-7; the match to TRBD2 covers 7 bases. The germline V gene has CDR1 SNHLY and CDR2 FYNNEI. The CDR3 extends over 13 amino acids. The CDR3 region is CAITGRADYEQYF. The CDR3 DNA reads as TGTGCAATAACGGGGAGGGCCGACTACGAGCAGTACTTC.

This clone was found a few times. This rearrangement joins TRBV9 to TRBJ2-7; TRBD2 is a possible D gene (6 bases). CDR3 size: 13 residues. V dropped 4 bases and J dropped 3 bases, with 11 bases sitting between them. From germline, CDR1 is SGDLS and CDR2 YYNGEE. The CDR3 loop reads CASSPGGHYEQYF. CDR3 DNA: TGTGCCAGCAGCCCCGGAGGGCACTACGAGCAGTACTTC.

This chain links TRBV28 with TRBJ2-5, with D possibly TRBD2 on 5 matching bases. The CDR3 has 12 amino acids. The germline CDR1 and CDR2 sequences are MDHEN and SYDVKM. Trimming left V 7 bases short and J 6 bases short, with 12 bases between. Written as DNA, the CDR3 is TGTGCCAGCACCGAACTCGGGAAGACCCAGTACTTC. It codes for CASTELGKTQYF.

This clone appeared a few times. The chain recombines TRBV7-8 with TRBJ1-6, with 8 nucleotides matching TRBD1. CDR1 is SGHVS and CDR2 is FQNEAQ in the germline V gene. There are 16 residues in the CDR3. Trimming removed 3 bases from V and 9 bases from J; junction bases left unmatched: 10. CDR3 DNA: TGTGCCAGCAGCTTTGCTTCAGGGGGCGTTGGTTCACCCCTCCACTTT. It encodes CASSFASGGVGSPLHF. The full variable domain, with the rest looked up from reference TRBV7-8 and TRBJ1-6, is GAGVSQSPRYKVAKRGQDVALRCDPISGHVSLFWYQQALGQGPEFLTYFQNEAQLDKSGLPSDRFFAERPEGSVSTLKIQRTQQEDSAVYLCASSFASGGVGSPLHFGNGTRLTVT.

The chain links TRBV5-4 to TRBJ2-3; D is unclear. Germline V lookup: CDR1 SGHNT, CDR2 YYREEE (reference sequence). Deletions cut 3 bases from V and 3 bases from J, with 8 bases between. The CDR3 is made up of 13 amino acids. In DNA, the CDR3 is TGTGCCAGCAGCTATTGGAGTACAGATACGCAGTATTTT. Translated, it gives CASSYWSTDTQYF.

The chain combines TRBV5-1 with TRBJ2-7, with 7 bases matching TRBD1. V lost 0 bases to trimming and J lost 2 bases; unmatched junction nucleotides: 2. Germline CDR1 reads SGHRS; CDR2 reads YFSETQ. This CDR3 spans 14 amino acids. This chain's CDR3 is CASSLGGQTYEQYF. The CDR3 DNA reads TGCGCCAGCAGCTTGGGGGGACAGACCTACGAGCAGTACTTC.

This clone was counted only a few times. This chain uses TRBV7-9 with TRBJ1-1; D is perhaps TRBD1 (6 bases). Germline assignment: CDR1 SEHNR and CDR2 FQNEAQ (reference sequence). Trimming cost V 4 bases and J 5 bases, with 8 bases left between them. The CDR3 contains 12 residues. As DNA, the CDR3 is TGTGCCAGCAGCTCACAGGGAACTGAAGCTTTCTTT. Translation: CASSSQGTEAFF.

This clone was seen only a few times. The rearrangement links TRBV19 to TRBJ1-5; possibly TRBD1 for D (5 bases). The CDR3 consists of 16 residues. V was clipped by 3 bases and J by 1 base, with 13 bases between them. Germline CDR1 reads LNHDA; CDR2 reads SQIVND (reference sequence). In DNA form, the CDR3 reads TGTGCCAGTAGTATCTCGGGGGTTAGGAGCAATCAGCCCCAGCATTTT. Encoded protein: CASSISGVRSNQPQHF.

The chain joins TRBV6-1 to TRBJ2-1; 7 bases match TRBD2. The J segment lost 4 bases and the V segment lost 9 bases, leaving 12 bases of the junction unmatched. Germline V gene sequence: CDR1 MNHNS, CDR2 SASEGT. This CDR3 spans 15 amino acids. CDR3 sequence: CASTKRDGNYNEQFF. The CDR3 DNA follows: TGTGCCAGTACAAAGCGGGACGGTAATTACAATGAGCAGTTCTTC.

V is TRBV5-1 and J is TRBJ2-1, with 14 bases fitting TRBD2. The CDR3 runs 16 residues. Losses at the gene ends were 4 bases for V and 14 bases for J; bases not matched to a gene: 14. Per the germline V gene, CDR1 is SGHRS and CDR2 is YFSETQ. The DNA for the CDR3 is TGCGCCAGCAGCGGCGGGACTAGCGGGAGAGTCGGGCAAGAGTTCTTC. This encodes CASSGGTSGRVGQEFF.

V gene TRBV7-9 combines with J gene TRBJ2-2; possibly TRBD1 for D (5 bases). Germline V gene lookup returns CDR1 SEHNR and CDR2 FQNEAQ (reference sequence). The CDR3 runs to 16 residues. V was cut by 6 bases and J by 7 bases, with 21 bases left in between. The CDR3 spells CASRRTSGIVDGELFF. CDR3 nucleotides: TGTGCCAGCAGACGCACGTCAGGGATTGTTGACGGGGAGCTGTTTTTT.

The chain recombines TRBV27 with TRBJ2-3; TRBD2 is a possible D gene (6 bases). Germline V gives CDR1 MNHEY, CDR2 SMNVEV (reference sequence). The CDR3 has 16 amino acids. The V end was cut by 1 base, the J end by 3 bases, with 14 bases between. The CDR3 sequence: CASSLLGRETTDTQYF. The CDR3 bases are TGTGCCAGCAGTTTATTGGGTCGGGAGACTACAGATACGCAGTATTTT.

The CDR3 loop reads CASRPRQGSLGEQYF. The CDR3, as DNA: TGTGCCAGCAGGCCCAGACAGGGAAGTCTAGGGGAGCAGTACTTC. The rearrangement uses TRBV2 and TRBJ2-7; TRBD1 agrees at 7 bases. The CDR3 sequence is 15 residues long. Trimming cost V 6 bases and J 7 bases; bases outside gene matches: 15. Germline lookup yields CDR1 SNHLY and CDR2 FYNNEI.

The V call is TRBV11-3, the J call TRBJ2-1, with D possibly matching TRBD1 (5 bases). This CDR3 has 12 amino acids. V lost 0 bases to trimming and J lost 15 bases, with 12 bases between them. Germline CDR1 is SGHNT and CDR2 is YENEEA. The CDR3 nucleotides are TGTGCCAGCAGCTTAGATCCCCGACAGACGTTCTTC. Encoded protein: CASSLDPRQTFF.